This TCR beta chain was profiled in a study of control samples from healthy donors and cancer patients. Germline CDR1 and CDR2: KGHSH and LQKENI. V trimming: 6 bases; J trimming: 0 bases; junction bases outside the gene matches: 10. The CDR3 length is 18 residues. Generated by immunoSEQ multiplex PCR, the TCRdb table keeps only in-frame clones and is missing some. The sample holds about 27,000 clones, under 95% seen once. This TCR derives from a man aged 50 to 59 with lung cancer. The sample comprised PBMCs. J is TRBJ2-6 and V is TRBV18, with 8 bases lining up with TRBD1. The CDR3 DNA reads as TGTGCCAGCTCCCCCTTTCAGGGGGCTTTCTCTGGGGCCAACGTCCTGACTTTC. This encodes CASSPFQGAFSGANVLTF.